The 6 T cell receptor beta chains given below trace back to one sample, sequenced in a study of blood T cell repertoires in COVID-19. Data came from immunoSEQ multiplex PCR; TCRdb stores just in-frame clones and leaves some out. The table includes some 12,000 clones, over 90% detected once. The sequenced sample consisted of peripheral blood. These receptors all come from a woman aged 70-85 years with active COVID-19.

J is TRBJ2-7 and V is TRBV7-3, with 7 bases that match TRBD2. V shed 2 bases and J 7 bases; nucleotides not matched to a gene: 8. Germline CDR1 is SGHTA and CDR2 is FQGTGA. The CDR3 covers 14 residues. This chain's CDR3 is CASSLGGEFEEQYF. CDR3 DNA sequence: TGTGCCAGCAGCTTAGGGGGGGAATTTGAGGAGCAGTACTTC.

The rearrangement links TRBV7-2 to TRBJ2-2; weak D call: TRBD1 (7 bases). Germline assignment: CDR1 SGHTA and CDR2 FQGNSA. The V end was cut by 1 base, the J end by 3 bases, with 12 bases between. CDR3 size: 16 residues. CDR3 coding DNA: TGTGCCAGCAGCTTAGGCCAGGGGGGTTACACCGGGGAGCTGTTTTTT. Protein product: CASSLGQGGYTGELFF. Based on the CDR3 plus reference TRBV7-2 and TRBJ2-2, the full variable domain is GAGVSQSPSNKVTEKGKDVELRCDPISGHTALYWYRQSLGQGLEFLIYFQGNSAPDKSGLPSDRFSAERTGGSVSTLTIQRTQQEDSAVYLCASSLGQGGYTGELFFGEGSRLTVL.

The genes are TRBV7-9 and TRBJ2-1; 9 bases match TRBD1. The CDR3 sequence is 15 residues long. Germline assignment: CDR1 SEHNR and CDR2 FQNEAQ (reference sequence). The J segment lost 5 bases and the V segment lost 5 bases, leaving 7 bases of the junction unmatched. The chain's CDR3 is CASSLRTGVHNEQFF. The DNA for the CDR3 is TGTGCCAGCAGCCTCCGGACAGGGGTCCACAATGAGCAGTTCTTC.

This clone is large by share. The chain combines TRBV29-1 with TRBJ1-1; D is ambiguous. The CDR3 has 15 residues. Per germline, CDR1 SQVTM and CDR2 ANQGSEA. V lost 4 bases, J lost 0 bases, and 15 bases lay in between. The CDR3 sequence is CSVVSFAGMNTEAFF. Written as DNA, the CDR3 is TGCAGCGTTGTAAGTTTTGCGGGAATGAACACTGAAGCTTTCTTT.

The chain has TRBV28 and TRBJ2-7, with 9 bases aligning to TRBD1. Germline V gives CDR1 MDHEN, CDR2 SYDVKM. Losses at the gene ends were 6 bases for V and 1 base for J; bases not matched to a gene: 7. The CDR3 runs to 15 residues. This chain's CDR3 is CASSAGQGSSYEQYF. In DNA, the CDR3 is TGTGCCAGCAGCGCGGGACAGGGTTCTTCCTACGAGCAGTACTTC. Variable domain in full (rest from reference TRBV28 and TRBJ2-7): DVKVTQSSRYLVKRTGEKVFLECVQDMDHENMFWYRQDPGLGLRLIYFSYDVKMKEKGDIPEGYSVSREKKERFSLILESASTNQTSMYLCASSAGQGSSYEQYFGPGTRLTVT.

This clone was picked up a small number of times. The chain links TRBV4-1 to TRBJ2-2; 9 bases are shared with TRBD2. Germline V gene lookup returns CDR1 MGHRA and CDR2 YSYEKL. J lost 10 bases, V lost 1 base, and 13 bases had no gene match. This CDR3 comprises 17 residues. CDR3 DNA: TGCGCCAGCAGCCAAGGCCTAGTGGCGGGAGGGTTCGAGGAGCTGTTTTTT. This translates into CASSQGLVAGGFEELFF.